The 3 T cell receptor beta chains listed next were all sequenced from one sample in a study of control samples from healthy donors and cancer patients. TCRdb's copy holds only in-frame clones and misses some; the assay was immunoSEQ multiplex PCR. The table includes 90,000 to 130,000 clones, approximately 80% detected once. Sequenced material: blood. Every receptor here comes from a man between 18 and 35 years old in good health.

The chain is built from TRBV29-1 and TRBJ1-1, with D hard to call. Germline V CDR1 and CDR2: SQVTM, ANQGSEA. V lost 1 base to trimming and J lost 5 bases, with 8 bases between them. This CDR3 comprises 12 residues. CDR3 amino acids: CSVEVGRTEAFF. CDR3 bases: TGCAGCGTTGAAGTGGGAAGAACTGAAGCTTTCTTT.

The rearrangement joins TRBV28 to TRBJ1-5; 7 nucleotides line up with TRBD1. Germline trimming cut 6 bases from V and 2 bases from J; bases unmatched to any gene: 7. The CDR3 covers 15 residues. Per germline, CDR1 MDHEN and CDR2 SYDVKM. This CDR3 is CASRVPQGGNQPQHF. DNA of the CDR3: TGTGCCAGCAGAGTACCCCAGGGGGGCAATCAGCCCCAGCATTTT.

The rearrangement joins TRBV6-2 or TRBV6-3 to TRBJ1-5; 11 nucleotides line up with TRBD1. The germline gives CDR1 MNHEY, CDR2 SVGEGT. The CDR3 spans 14 residues. V gave up 5 bases and J gave up 4 bases; unmatched junction bases: 1. The CDR3 here is CASSRDRGNQPQHF. CDR3 nucleotide sequence: TGTGCCAGCAGTCGGGACAGGGGGAATCAGCCCCAGCATTTT.